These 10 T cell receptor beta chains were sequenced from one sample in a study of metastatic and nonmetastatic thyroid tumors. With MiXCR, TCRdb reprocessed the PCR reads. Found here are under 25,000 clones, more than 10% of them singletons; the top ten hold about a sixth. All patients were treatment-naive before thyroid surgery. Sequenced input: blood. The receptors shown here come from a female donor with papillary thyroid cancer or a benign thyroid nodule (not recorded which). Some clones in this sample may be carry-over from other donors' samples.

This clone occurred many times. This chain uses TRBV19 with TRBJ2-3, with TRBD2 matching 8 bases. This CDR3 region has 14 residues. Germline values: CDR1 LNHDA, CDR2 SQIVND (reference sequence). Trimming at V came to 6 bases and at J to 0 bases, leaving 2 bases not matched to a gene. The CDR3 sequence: CASRASGSTDTQYF. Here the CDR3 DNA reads TGTGCCAGTAGGGCTAGCGGGAGCACAGATACGCAGTATTTT. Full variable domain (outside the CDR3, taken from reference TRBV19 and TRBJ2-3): DGGITQSPKYLFRKEGQNVTLSCEQNLNHDAMYWYRQDPGQGLRLIYYSQIVNDFQKGDIAEGYSVSREKKESFPLTVTSAQKNPTAFYLCASRASGSTDTQYFGPGTRLTVL.

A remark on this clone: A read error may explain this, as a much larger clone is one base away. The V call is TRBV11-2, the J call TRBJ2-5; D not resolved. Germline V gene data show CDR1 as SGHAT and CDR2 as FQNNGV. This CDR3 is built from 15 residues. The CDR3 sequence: CASSLVTARQDTQYF. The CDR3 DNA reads TGTGCCAGCAGCTTAGTAACAGCCCGACAAGATACCCAGTACTTC.

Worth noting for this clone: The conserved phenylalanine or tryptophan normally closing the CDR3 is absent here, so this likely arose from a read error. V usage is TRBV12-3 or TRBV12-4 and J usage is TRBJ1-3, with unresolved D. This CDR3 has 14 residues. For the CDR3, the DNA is TGTGCCAGCAGCGCACAGAGCTCTGGATACACCATATATTCT. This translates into CASSAQSSGYTIYS.

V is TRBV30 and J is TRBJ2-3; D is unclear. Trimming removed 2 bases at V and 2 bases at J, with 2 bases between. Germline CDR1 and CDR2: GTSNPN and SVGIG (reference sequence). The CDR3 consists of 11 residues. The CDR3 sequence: CAWSYTDTQYF. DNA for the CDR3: TGTGCCTGGAGTTACACAGATACGCAGTATTTT.

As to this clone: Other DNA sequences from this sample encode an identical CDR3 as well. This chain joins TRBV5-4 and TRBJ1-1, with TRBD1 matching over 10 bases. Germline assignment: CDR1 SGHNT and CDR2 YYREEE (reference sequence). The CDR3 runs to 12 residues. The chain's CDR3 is CAIGTGEMKAFF. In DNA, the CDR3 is TGTGCTATAGGGACAGGGGAGATGAAAGCTTTCTTT.

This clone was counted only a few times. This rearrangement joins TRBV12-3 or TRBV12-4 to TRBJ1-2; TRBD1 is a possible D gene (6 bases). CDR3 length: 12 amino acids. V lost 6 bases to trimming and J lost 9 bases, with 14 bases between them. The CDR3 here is CASSSLGACYTF. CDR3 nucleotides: TGTGCCAGCAGCTCCTTGGGGGCTTGCTACACCTTC.

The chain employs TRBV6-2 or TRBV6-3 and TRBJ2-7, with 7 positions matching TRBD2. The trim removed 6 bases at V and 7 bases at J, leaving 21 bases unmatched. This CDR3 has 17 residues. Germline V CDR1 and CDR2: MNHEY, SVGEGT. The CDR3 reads CASSTHSGTIVYYEQYF. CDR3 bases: TGTGCCAGCAGCACCCACTCCGGGACTATCGTATACTATGAGCAGTACTTC.

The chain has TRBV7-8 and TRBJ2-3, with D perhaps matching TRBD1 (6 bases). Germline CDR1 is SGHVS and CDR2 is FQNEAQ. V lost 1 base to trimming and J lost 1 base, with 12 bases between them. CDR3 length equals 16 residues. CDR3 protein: CASSLGNHRGTDTQYF. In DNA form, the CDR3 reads TGTGCCAGCAGCTTAGGGAATCACAGGGGCACAGATACGCAGTATTTT.

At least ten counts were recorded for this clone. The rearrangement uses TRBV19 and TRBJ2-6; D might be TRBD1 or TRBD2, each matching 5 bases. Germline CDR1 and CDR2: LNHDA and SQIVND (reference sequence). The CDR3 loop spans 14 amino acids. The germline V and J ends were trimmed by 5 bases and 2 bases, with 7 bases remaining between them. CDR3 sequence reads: CASSRGPGANVLTF. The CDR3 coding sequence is TGTGCCAGTAGTCGGGGACCTGGGGCCAACGTCCTGACTTTC.

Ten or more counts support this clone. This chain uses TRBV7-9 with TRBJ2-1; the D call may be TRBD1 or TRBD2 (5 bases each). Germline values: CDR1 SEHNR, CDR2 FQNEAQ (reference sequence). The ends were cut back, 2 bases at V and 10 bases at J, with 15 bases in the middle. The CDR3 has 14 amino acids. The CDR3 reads CASSLWASRDEQFF. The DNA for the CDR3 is TGTGCCAGCAGCTTATGGGCGAGCCGGGACGAGCAGTTCTTC.